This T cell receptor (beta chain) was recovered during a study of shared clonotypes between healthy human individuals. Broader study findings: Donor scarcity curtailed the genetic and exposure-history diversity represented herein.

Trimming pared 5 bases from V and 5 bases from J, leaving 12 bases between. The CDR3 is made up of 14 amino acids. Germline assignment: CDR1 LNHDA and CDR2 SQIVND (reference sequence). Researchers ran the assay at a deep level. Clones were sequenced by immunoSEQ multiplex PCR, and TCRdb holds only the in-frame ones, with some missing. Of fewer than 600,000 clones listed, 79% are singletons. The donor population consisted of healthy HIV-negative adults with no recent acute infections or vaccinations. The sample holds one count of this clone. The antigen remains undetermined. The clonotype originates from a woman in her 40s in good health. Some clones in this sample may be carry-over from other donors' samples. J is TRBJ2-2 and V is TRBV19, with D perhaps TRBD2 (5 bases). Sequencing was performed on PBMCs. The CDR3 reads CASSFLTGTGELFF. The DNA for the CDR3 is TGTGCCAGTAGTTTTTTGACGGGAACCGGGGAGCTGTTTTTT.